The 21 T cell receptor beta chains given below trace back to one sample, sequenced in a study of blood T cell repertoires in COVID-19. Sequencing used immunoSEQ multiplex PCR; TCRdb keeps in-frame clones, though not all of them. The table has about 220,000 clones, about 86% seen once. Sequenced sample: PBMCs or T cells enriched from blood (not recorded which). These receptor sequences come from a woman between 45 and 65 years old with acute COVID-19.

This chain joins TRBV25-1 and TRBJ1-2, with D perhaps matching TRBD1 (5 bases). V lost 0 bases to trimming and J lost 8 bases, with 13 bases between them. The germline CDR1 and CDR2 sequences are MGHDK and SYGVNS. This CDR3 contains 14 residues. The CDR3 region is CASSEYGAIQGYTF. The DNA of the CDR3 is TGTGCCAGCAGTGAATATGGGGCCATCCAGGGCTACACCTTC.

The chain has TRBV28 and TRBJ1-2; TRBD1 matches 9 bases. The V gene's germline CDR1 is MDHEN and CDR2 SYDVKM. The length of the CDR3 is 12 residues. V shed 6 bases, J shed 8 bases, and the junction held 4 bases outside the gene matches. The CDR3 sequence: CASSQGQGGYTF. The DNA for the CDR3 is TGTGCCAGCAGCCAGGGACAGGGAGGCTACACCTTC.

The CDR3 DNA follows: TGTGCCAGCAGCTTGGCAGGACAGGGAATCCACGAGCAGTACTTC. It encodes CASSLAGQGIHEQYF. The chain joins TRBV5-4 to TRBJ2-7; 8 bases agree with TRBD1. CDR1 and CDR2 (germline): SGHNT, YYREEE (reference sequence). This CDR3 has 15 amino acids. The ends lost 0 bases at V and 5 bases at J; junction bases unmatched: 7.

CDR3: CASSLRDRALELFF. CDR3 nucleotide sequence: TGTGCCAGCAGCTTACGGGACAGGGCCCTGGAGCTGTTTTTT. The chain has TRBV7-2 and TRBJ2-2; 9 nucleotides agree with TRBD1. The CDR3 is 14 amino acids. V was pared by 2 bases and J by 10 bases, with 5 bases of the junction left unmatched. CDR1 and CDR2 (germline): SGHTA, FQGNSA.

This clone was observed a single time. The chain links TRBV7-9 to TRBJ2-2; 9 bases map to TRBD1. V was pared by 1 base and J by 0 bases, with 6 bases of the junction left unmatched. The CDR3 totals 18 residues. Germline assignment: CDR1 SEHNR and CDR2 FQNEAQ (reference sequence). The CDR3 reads CASSLDLGQGTNTGELFF. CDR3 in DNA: TGTGCCAGCAGCTTAGATCTGGGACAGGGTACGAACACCGGGGAGCTGTTTTTT.

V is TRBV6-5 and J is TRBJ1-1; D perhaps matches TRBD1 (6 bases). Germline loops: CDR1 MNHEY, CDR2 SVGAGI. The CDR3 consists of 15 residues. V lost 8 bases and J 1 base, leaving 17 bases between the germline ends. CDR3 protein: CASSGTIMRNTEAFF. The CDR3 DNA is TGTGCCAGCTCCGGGACAATTATGAGGAACACTGAAGCTTTCTTT.

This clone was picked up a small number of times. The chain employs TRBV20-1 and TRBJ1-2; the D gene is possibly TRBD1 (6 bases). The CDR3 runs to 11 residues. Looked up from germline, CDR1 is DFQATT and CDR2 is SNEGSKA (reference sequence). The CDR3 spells CAERGAYGYTF. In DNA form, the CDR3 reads TGCGCCGAACGGGGGGCCTATGGCTACACCTTC.

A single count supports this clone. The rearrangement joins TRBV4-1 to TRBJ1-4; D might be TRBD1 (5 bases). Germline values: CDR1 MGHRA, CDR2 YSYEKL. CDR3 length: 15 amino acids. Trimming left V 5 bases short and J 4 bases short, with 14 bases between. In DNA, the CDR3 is TGCGCCAGCAGCGCCCAGCGGGGCCTTAATGAAAAACTGTTTTTT. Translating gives CASSAQRGLNEKLFF.

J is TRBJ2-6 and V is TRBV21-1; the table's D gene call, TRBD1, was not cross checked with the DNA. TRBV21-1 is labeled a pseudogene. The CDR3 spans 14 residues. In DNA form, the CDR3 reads TGTGCCAGCAGCCCAGGGGATGGGGCCAACGTCCTGACTTTC. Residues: CASSPGDGANVLTF.

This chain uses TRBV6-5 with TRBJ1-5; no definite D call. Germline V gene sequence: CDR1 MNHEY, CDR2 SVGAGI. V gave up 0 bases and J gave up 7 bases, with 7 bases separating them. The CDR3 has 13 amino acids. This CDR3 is CASSYSIVQPQHF. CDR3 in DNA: TGTGCCAGCAGTTACTCGATAGTCCAGCCCCAGCATTTT.

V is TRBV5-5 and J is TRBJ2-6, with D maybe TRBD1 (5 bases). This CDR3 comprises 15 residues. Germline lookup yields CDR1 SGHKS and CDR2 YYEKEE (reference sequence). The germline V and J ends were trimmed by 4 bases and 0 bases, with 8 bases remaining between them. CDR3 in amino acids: CASSATGSGANVLTF. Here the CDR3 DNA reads TGTGCCAGCAGCGCCACAGGCTCTGGGGCCAACGTCCTGACTTTC.

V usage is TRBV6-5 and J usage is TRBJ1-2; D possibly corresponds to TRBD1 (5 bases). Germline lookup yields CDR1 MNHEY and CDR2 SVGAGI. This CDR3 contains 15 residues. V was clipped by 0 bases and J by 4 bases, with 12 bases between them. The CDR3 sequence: CASSYSGGAIYGYTF. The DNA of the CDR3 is TGTGCCAGCAGTTACTCGGGAGGGGCCATCTATGGCTACACCTTC.

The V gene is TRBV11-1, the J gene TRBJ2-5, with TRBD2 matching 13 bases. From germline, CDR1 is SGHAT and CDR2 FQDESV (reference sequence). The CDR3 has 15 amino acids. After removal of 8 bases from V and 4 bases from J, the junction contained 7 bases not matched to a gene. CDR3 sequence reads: CASRLGLAGVETQYF. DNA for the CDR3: TGTGCCAGCCGACTTGGACTAGCGGGAGTAGAGACCCAGTACTTC.

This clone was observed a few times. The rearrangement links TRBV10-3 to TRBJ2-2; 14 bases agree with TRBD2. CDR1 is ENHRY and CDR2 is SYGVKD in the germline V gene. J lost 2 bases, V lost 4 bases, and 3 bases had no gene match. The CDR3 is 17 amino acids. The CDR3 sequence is CAISAGLAGGNTGELFF. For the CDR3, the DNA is TGTGCCATCAGTGCCGGACTAGCGGGAGGCAACACCGGGGAGCTGTTTTTT.

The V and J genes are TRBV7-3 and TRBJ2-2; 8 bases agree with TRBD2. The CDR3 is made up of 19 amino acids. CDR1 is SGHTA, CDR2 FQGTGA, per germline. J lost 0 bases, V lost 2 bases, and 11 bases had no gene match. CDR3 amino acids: CASSLVGTRTLPNTGELFF. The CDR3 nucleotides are TGTGCCAGCAGCTTAGTTGGGACTAGGACCCTACCGAACACCGGGGAGCTGTTTTTT.

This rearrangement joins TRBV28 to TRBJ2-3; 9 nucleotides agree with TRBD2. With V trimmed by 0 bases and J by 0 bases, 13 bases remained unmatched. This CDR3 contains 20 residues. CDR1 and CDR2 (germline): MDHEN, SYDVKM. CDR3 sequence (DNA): TGTGCCAGCAGTTTATGGTTTAGCGGGAGCAAACTCGCTAGCACAGATACGCAGTATTTT. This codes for CASSLWFSGSKLASTDTQYF.

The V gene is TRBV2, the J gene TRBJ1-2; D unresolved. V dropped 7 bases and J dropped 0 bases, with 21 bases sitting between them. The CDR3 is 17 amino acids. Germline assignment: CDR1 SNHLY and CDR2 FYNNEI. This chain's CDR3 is CASIRGPTPSPNYGYTF. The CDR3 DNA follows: TGTGCCAGCATTCGAGGGCCGACCCCCAGTCCTAACTATGGCTACACCTTC.

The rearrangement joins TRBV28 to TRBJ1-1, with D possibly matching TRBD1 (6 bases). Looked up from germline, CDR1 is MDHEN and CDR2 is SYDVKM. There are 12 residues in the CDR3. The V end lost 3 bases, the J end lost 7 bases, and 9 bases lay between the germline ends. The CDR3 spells CASSFQGLEAFF. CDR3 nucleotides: TGTGCCAGCAGTTTCCAGGGGCTTGAAGCTTTCTTT.

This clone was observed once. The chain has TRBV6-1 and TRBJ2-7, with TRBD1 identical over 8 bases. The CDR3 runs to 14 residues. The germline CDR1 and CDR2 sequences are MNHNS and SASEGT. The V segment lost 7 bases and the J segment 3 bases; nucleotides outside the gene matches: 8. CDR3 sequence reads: CASTSTGDLYEQYF. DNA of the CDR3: TGTGCCAGCACCTCGACAGGGGATCTCTACGAGCAGTACTTC.

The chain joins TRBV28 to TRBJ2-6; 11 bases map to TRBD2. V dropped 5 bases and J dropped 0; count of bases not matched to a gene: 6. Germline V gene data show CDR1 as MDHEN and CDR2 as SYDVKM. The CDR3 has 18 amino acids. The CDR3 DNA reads TGTGCCAGCAGTCCCCCGACTAGCGGGGTCTCTGGGGCCAACGTCCTGACTTTC. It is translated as CASSPPTSGVSGANVLTF.

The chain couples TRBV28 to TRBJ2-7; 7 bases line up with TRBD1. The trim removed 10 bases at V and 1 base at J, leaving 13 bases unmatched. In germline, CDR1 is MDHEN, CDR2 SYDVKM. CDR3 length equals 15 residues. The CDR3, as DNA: TGTGCCATCAAAAAAAGCTCAGGGGGTTCCTACGAGCAGTACTTC. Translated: CAIKKSSGGSYEQYF.